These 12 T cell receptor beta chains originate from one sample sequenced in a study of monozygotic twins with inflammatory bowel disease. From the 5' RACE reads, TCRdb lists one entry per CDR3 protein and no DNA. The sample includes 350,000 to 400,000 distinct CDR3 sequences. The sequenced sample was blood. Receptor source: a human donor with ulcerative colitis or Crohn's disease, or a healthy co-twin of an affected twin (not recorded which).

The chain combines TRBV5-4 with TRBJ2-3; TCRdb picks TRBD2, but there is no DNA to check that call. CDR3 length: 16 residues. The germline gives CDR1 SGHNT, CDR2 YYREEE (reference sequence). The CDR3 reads CASSLQRGGMGDTQYF.

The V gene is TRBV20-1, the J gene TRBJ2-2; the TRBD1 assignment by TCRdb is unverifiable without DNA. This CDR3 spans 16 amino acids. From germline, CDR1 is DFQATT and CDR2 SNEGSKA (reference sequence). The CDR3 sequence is CSARDRQGANTGELFF.

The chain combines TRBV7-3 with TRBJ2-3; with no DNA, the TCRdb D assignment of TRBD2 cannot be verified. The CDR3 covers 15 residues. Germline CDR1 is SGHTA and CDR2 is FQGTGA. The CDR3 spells CTSSLTGPSTDTQYF.

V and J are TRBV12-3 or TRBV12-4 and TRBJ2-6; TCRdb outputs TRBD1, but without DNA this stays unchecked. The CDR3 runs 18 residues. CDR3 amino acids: CASSLDPTGSSGANVLTF.

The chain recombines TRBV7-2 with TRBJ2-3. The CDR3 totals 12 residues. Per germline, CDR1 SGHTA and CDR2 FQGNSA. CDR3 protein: CASSYHTDTQYF.

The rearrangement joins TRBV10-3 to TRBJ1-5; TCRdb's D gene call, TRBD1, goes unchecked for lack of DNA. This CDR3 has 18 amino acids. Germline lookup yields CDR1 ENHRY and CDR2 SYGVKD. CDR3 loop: CAISESGVDYYSNQPQHF.

The CDR3 loop is CASSLGGPSPNYGYTF. The chain combines TRBV19 with TRBJ1-2. Per germline, CDR1 LNHDA and CDR2 SQIVND (reference sequence). The length of the CDR3 is 16 residues.

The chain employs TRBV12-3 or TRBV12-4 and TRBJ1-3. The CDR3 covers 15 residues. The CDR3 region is CASSLVQGAGNTIYF.

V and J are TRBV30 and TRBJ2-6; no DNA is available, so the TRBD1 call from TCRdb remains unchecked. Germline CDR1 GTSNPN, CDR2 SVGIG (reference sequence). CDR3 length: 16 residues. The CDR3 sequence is CAWTGGSLSGANVLTF.

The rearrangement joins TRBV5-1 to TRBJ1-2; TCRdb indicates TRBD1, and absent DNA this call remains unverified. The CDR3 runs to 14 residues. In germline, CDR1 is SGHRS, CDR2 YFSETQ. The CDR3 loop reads CGSGRQGDMDGYTF. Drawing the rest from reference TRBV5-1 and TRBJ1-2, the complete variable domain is KAGVTQTPRYLIKTRGQQVTLSCSPISGHRSVSWYQQTPGQGLQFLFEYFSETQRNKGNFPGRFSGRQFSNSRSEMNVSTLELGDSALYLCGSGRQGDMDGYTFGSGTRLTVV.

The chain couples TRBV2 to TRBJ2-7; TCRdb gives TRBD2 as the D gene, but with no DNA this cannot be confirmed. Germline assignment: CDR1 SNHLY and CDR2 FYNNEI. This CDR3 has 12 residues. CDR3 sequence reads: CASRPLDYEQYF.

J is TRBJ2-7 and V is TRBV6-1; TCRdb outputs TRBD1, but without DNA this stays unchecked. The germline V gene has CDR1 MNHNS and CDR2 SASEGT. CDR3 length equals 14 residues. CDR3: CASSAAGPTYEQYF.